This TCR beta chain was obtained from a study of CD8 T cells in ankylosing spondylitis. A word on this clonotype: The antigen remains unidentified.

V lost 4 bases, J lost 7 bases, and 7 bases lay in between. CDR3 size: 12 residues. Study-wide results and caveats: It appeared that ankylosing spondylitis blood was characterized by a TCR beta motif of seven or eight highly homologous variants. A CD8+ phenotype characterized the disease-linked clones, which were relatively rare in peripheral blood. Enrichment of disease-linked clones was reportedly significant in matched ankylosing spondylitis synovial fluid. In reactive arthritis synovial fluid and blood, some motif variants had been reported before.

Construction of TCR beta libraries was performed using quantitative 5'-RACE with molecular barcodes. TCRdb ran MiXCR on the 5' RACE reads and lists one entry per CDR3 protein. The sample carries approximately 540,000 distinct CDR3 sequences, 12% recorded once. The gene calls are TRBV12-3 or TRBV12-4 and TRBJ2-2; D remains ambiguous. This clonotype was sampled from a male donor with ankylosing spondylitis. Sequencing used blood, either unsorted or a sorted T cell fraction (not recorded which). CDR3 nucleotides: TGTGCCAGCAGTTCCCTAAGCGGGGAGCTGTTTTTT. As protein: CASSSLSGELFF.